The 20 T cell receptor beta chains listed next were all sequenced from one sample in a study of blood T cell repertoires in COVID-19. Data came from immunoSEQ multiplex PCR; TCRdb stores just in-frame clones and leaves some out. Of roughly 260,000 clones in the sample, about 90% are singletons; the top ten hold more than 1%. Sample: PBMCs or T cells enriched from blood (not recorded which). The receptors were gathered from a human donor in a cohort exposed to, infected with or recovered from COVID-19 (not recorded which). The donor label of this sample is uncertain.

The J gene is TRBJ2-1, the V gene TRBV11-2, with TRBD2 as a possible D gene (6 bases). With 5 bases removed from V and 12 bases from J, the gap between germline ends came to 20 bases. The V gene's germline CDR1 is SGHAT and CDR2 FQNNGV. This CDR3 is built from 14 residues. CDR3 loop: CASSGTRAGTWQFF. CDR3 coding DNA: TGTGCCAGCAGCGGCACGAGGGCGGGGACTTGGCAGTTCTTC.

V and J are TRBV6-5 and TRBJ2-7; TRBD1 matches 7 bases. CDR3 length equals 14 residues. Germline loops: CDR1 MNHEY, CDR2 SVGAGI. V gave up 2 bases and J gave up 2 bases; unmatched junction bases: 3. CDR3 residues: CASSYQGVTYEQYF. CDR3 DNA sequence: TGTGCCAGCAGTTACCAGGGGGTGACCTACGAGCAGTACTTC.

The chain uses TRBV5-5 and TRBJ2-4; 7 nucleotides line up with TRBD2. V lost 3 bases, J lost 5 bases, and 5 bases stayed unmatched. CDR1 SGHKS and CDR2 YYEKEE come from the germline V gene (reference sequence). CDR3 length: 14 amino acids. The DNA for the CDR3 is TGTGCCAGCAGCTGGCCGGGGGGAGAAAACATTCAGTACTTC. This encodes CASSWPGGENIQYF.

The V gene is TRBV30, the J gene TRBJ2-1; 10 nucleotides align to TRBD2. V was clipped by 4 bases and J by 0 bases; unmatched bases: 6. The CDR3 loop spans 16 amino acids. Germline V gene data show CDR1 as GTSNPN and CDR2 as SVGIG (reference sequence). The CDR3, as DNA: TGTGCCTGGAATAGCGGGGGGCCCAGCTCCTACAATGAGCAGTTCTTC. Encoded protein: CAWNSGGPSSYNEQFF. Combining the CDR3 with reference TRBV30 and TRBJ2-1 gives the whole variable domain SQTIHQWPATLVQPVGSPLSLECTVEGTSNPNLYWYRQAAGRGLQLLFYSVGIGQISSEVPQNLSASRPQDRQFILSSKKLLLSDSGFYLCAWNSGGPSSYNEQFFGPGTRLTVL.

This clone was seen a handful of times. CDR3 sequence (DNA): TGTGCCAGGTCAGGGGACACCGGGGAGCTGTTTTTT. Translating gives CARSGDTGELFF. This chain links TRBV2 with TRBJ2-2; D is perhaps TRBD1 (6 bases). Trimming took 9 bases from V and 3 from J, leaving 8 bases between them. CDR1 SNHLY and CDR2 FYNNEI come from the germline V gene. The CDR3 covers 12 residues.

This chain links TRBV29-1 with TRBJ1-4; possibly TRBD1 for D (5 bases). Germline V gene sequence: CDR1 SQVTM, CDR2 ANQGSEA. V was cut by 5 bases and J by 8 bases, with 15 bases left in between. This CDR3 is built from 13 residues. The CDR3 nucleotides read TGCAGCGTTACCCTTCGGGGGGAGGAAAAACTGTTTTTT. Amino acid sequence: CSVTLRGEEKLFF.

The chain combines TRBV12-5 with TRBJ2-5, with D possibly matching TRBD2 (7 bases). CDR1 and CDR2 (germline): LGHNT, FRNRAP. The CDR3 length is 15 residues. V was pared by 0 bases and J by 5 bases, with 13 bases between. The CDR3 is CASGLVPGGLETQYF. The CDR3 nucleotides are TGTGCTAGTGGTTTGGTCCCGGGGGGCCTCGAGACCCAGTACTTC.

The rearrangement uses TRBV30 and TRBJ1-5; a possible D gene is TRBD1 (6 bases). The ends were cut back, 4 bases at V and 0 bases at J, with 13 bases in the middle. The germline CDR1 and CDR2 sequences are GTSNPN and SVGIG (reference sequence). The CDR3 consists of 15 residues. In DNA form, the CDR3 reads TGTGCCTGGAACTCCGGGACACTTAGCAATCAGCCCCAGCATTTT. Protein sequence: CAWNSGTLSNQPQHF.

The chain links TRBV3-1 (or the pseudogene TRBV3-2) to TRBJ2-5, with a weak D call TRBD2 (6 bases). There are 16 residues in the CDR3. V shed 1 base and J shed 4 bases, with 16 bases lying between them. The germline CDR1 and CDR2 sequences are LGHDT and YNNKEL (reference sequence). The CDR3 DNA follows: TGTGCCAGCAGCCAAGGTTTCGCGGGGCTGGGAGAGACCCAGTACTTC. Protein: CASSQGFAGLGETQYF.

The V gene is TRBV6-6, the J gene TRBJ1-1, with TRBD1 as a possible D gene (5 bases). V shed 0 bases and J shed 4 bases, with 15 bases lying between them. CDR3 length: 16 amino acids. Germline V CDR1 and CDR2: MNHNY, SVGAGI (reference sequence). The CDR3 protein is CASSYSIAGYPTEAFF. CDR3 nucleotides: TGTGCCAGCAGTTACTCGATTGCAGGGTACCCCACTGAAGCTTTCTTT.

The rearrangement joins TRBV5-1 to TRBJ2-3; D remains ambiguous. V lost 0 bases and J 2 bases, leaving 7 bases between the germline ends. Germline V gene lookup returns CDR1 SGHRS and CDR2 YFSETQ. The CDR3 is 14 amino acids. The CDR3 region has the DNA TGCGCCAGCAGCTTGGGACATAACACAGATACGCAGTATTTT. This translates into CASSLGHNTDTQYF.

A few counts support this clone. The V call is TRBV6-5, the J call TRBJ2-4, with D perhaps TRBD1 (6 bases). Germline CDR1 and CDR2: MNHEY and SVGAGI. The CDR3 is made up of 15 amino acids. Trimming shortened V by 0 bases and J by 4 bases, and 10 bases separated the two germline ends. The CDR3 nucleotides are TGTGCCAGCAGTTACTCGGGGACACCGAAAAACATTCAGTACTTC. Protein sequence: CASSYSGTPKNIQYF.

The chain employs TRBV2 and TRBJ2-1, with a possible D match to TRBD1 (6 bases). The germline V gene encodes CDR1 SNHLY and CDR2 FYNNEI. This CDR3 spans 15 amino acids. The V gene lost 5 bases and the J gene lost 2 bases, with 13 bases spanning the gap. CDR3 nucleotide sequence: TGTGCCAGCAGTCCCTCCGGGACAACCTACAATGAGCAGTTCTTC. As protein: CASSPSGTTYNEQFF.

The chain links TRBV6-1 to TRBJ2-5; TRBD1 aligns across 8 bases. The germline V gene encodes CDR1 MNHNS and CDR2 SASEGT. The V gene end was trimmed by 3 bases and the J gene end by 6 bases; junction bases not matched to a gene: 6. CDR3 size: 14 residues. The CDR3 DNA follows: TGTGCCAGCAGTGATGGACAGGGTTTGAAGACCCAGTACTTC. It is translated as CASSDGQGLKTQYF.

This chain joins TRBV9 and TRBJ1-1; tentative D call: TRBD1 (5 bases). The CDR3 length is 15 residues. With 0 bases removed from V and 3 bases from J, the gap between germline ends came to 12 bases. The germline V gene encodes CDR1 SGDLS and CDR2 YYNGEE. CDR3 region: CASSVGRRDDTEAFF. Written as DNA, the CDR3 is TGTGCCAGCAGCGTAGGAAGGAGGGACGACACTGAAGCTTTCTTT.

This clone appeared a single time. The rearrangement joins TRBV19 to TRBJ1-1, with 7 positions matching TRBD1. V dropped 10 bases and J dropped 7; count of bases not matched to a gene: 12. CDR1 and CDR2 from the germline V gene are LNHDA and SQIVND (reference sequence). The CDR3 is 13 residues long. The CDR3 region has the DNA TGTGCCATTTCACAGGGGCCAATACGTGAAGCTTTCTTT. It codes for CAISQGPIREAFF. Variable domain in full (rest from reference TRBV19 and TRBJ1-1): DGGITQSPKYLFRKEGQNVTLSCEQNLNHDAMYWYRQDPGQGLRLIYYSQIVNDFQKGDIAEGYSVSREKKESFPLTVTSAQKNPTAFYLCAISQGPIREAFFGQGTRLTVV.

The chain recombines TRBV6-6 with TRBJ2-2; the match to TRBD2 covers 7 bases. The CDR3 runs to 15 residues. CDR1 MNHNY and CDR2 SVGAGI come from the germline V gene (reference sequence). V was pared by 3 bases and J by 6 bases, with 7 bases of the junction left unmatched. The CDR3 loop is CASSYGGDFSGELFF. The CDR3 DNA reads as TGTGCCAGCAGTTATGGGGGGGATTTCTCCGGGGAGCTGTTTTTT.

V and J are TRBV6-4 and TRBJ2-3, with 9 bases matching TRBD1. The CDR3 has 14 residues. The V gene end was trimmed by 6 bases and the J gene end by 3 bases; junction bases not matched to a gene: 4. Germline assignment: CDR1 MRHNA and CDR2 SNTAGT. CDR3 loop: CASSPTGGTDTQYF. The DNA of the CDR3 is TGTGCCAGCAGCCCGACAGGGGGGACAGATACGCAGTATTTT.

The chain is built from TRBV10-3 and TRBJ2-3; 15 nucleotides agree with TRBD2. Germline V gene data show CDR1 as ENHRY and CDR2 as SYGVKD. V gave up 4 bases and J gave up 5 bases; unmatched junction bases: 7. There are 17 residues in the CDR3. The DNA for the CDR3 is TGTGCCATCAGTGGGACTAGCGGGGGGGCCGTGCAAGATACGCAGTATTTT. This gives the protein CAISGTSGGAVQDTQYF.

This chain uses TRBV11-1 with TRBJ2-6; 9 bases match TRBD1. The CDR3 length is 16 residues. Trimming at V came to 6 bases and at J to 3 bases, leaving 6 bases not matched to a gene. Germline-derived CDR1 and CDR2 are SGHAT and FQDESV (reference sequence). The CDR3 reads CASRQTGGRGANVLTF. The CDR3 nucleotides are TGTGCCAGCAGGCAGACAGGGGGACGTGGGGCCAACGTCCTGACTTTC. Drawing the rest from reference TRBV11-1 and TRBJ2-6, the complete variable domain is EAEVAQSPRYKITEKSQAVAFWCDPISGHATLYWYRQILGQGPELLVQFQDESVVDDSQLPKDRFSAERLKGVDSTLKIQPAELGDSAMYLCASRQTGGRGANVLTFGAGSRLTVL.